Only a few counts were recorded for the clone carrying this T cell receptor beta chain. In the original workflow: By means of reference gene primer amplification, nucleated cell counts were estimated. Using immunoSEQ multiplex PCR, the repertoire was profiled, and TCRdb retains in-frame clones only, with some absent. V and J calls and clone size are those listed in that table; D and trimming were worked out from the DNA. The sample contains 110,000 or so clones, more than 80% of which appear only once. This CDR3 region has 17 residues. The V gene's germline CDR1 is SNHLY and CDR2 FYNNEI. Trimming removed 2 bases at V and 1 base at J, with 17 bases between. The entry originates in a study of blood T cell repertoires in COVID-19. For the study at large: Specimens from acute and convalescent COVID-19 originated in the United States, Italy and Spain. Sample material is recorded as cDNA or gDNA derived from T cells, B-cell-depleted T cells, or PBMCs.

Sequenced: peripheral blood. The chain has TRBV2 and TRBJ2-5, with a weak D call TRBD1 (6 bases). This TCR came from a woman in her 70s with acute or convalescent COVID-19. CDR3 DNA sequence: TGTGCCAGCAGTGAATGGGGGTCAGGGGATCCCCAAGAGACCCAGTACTTC. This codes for CASSEWGSGDPQETQYF.